Described below is a single T cell receptor beta chain sequence and its context. Its antigen is undetermined. The data belong to a study of T cells after yellow fever vaccination. Overall study: The authors prepared low-cell-number fractions using SMART-Seq v4 Ultra Low Input.

Study-wide results and caveats: Overall, a small share of clonotypes was seen in both CD4 and CD8 compartments. After the booster, around 95% of CD4 and 75% to 90% of CD8 primary-response clones were re-detected.

Generation of TCR cDNA used 5'RACE template switching (which added a universal primer site and UMIs). MiXCR, applied by TCRdb to the 5' RACE reads, yields one record per CDR3 protein. The data show roughly 520,000 distinct CDR3 sequences, 21% seen once. The length of the CDR3 is 16 residues. From germline, CDR1 is SGHNT and CDR2 YYREEE (reference sequence). V was trimmed by 4 bases and J by 3 bases, leaving 20 bases between them. Sequenced here: PBMCs, sampled around 3 weeks after the first yellow fever vaccination. V and J are TRBV5-4 and TRBJ2-7; tentative D call: TRBD1 (5 bases). This clonotype was obtained from a man aged 18 to 29 who received the YFV17D yellow fever vaccine. The CDR3 DNA is TGTGCCAGCAGCCAGGGAACTCCTGTCGACAGCTACGAGCAGTACGTC. Amino acids: CASSQGTPVDSYEQYV.